This TCR beta chain was recovered during a study of vaccination effects on CD4 cells after COVID-19. Study-wide results and limits: The study, lacking early post-infection timepoints, had few convalescent patients.

Some clones are missing from TCRdb's copy, which holds only in-frame ones; the method was immunoSEQ multiplex PCR. The sample lists some 40,000 clones, around 80% occurring once. On this clone itself: The antigen remains unidentified.

Antigen-specific CD4+ T cells were expanded (with viral peptide pools) by the ViraFEST assay ahead of sequencing. Cells that had been cultured for approximately eleven days were the source of isolated CD4+ T cells. Participants got two doses of BNT162b2 or mRNA-1273 vaccine. No vaccinee had earlier SARS-CoV-2 infection, and nucleocapsid antibodies were negative. With around 10 ug/ml peptides and around 9.6 IU/ml IL-2, 1.5 million to 2 million PBMC per well were cultured. The CDR3 covers 14 residues. The germline V gene has CDR1 MNHEY and CDR2 SVGAGI. Trimming removed 6 bases from V and 3 bases from J, with 13 bases in between.

The sequence was obtained from a human donor who received a COVID-19 vaccine. Some clones in this sample may be carry-over from other donors' samples. The chain recombines TRBV6-5 with TRBJ2-3; D is possibly TRBD1 or TRBD2 (5 bases each). Sequenced material: CD4+ T cells from PBMCs cultured with HCoV-NL63 spike peptides, taken after COVID-19 vaccination. The CDR3 coding sequence is TGTGCCAGCAGGGCAGGGAGTGTGACAGATACGCAGTATTTT. It yields the protein CASRAGSVTDTQYF.